Following are 3 T cell receptor beta chains from one sample sequenced in a study of cytomegalovirus exposure and HLA in healthy donors. It was with 60 Vbeta and 13 Jbeta primers that the PCR ran. Using immunoSEQ multiplex PCR, the repertoire was profiled, and TCRdb retains in-frame clones only, with some absent. The repertoire consists of around 200,000 clones, with roughly 87% occurring once and the leading ten covering roughly 6%. Sequencing was performed on PBMCs. These receptors came from a man aged 35-49 years in good health and CMV-seropositive.

The chain links TRBV30 to TRBJ1-5; 8 nucleotides agree with TRBD1. Germline CDR1 GTSNPN, CDR2 SVGIG (reference sequence). With 5 bases clipped from V and 2 bases from J, the junction kept 5 bases outside the gene matches. The CDR3 extends over 14 amino acids. CDR3 sequence: CAWGGTGGNQPQHF. The DNA for the CDR3 is TGTGCCTGGGGGGGGACAGGCGGCAATCAGCCCCAGCATTTT.

V is TRBV5-1 and J is TRBJ2-1; 10 bases line up with TRBD2. Germline V lookup: CDR1 SGHRS, CDR2 YFSETQ. This CDR3 contains 17 residues. With 4 bases clipped from V and 2 bases from J, the junction kept 9 bases outside the gene matches. The CDR3 nucleotides are TGCGCCAGCAGCCTAACTAGCGGGGCCTCCACCTACAATGAGCAGTTCTTC. Translation: CASSLTSGASTYNEQFF.

The count of this clone is one. The V gene is TRBV9, the J gene TRBJ2-7; 12 bases align to TRBD2. V dropped 3 bases and J dropped 0; count of bases not matched to a gene: 7. This CDR3 contains 17 residues. Looked up from germline, CDR1 is SGDLS and CDR2 is YYNGEE. This CDR3 is CASSAQGLAGLSYEQYF. CDR3 DNA: TGTGCCAGCAGCGCGCAGGGACTAGCGGGCCTCTCCTACGAGCAGTACTTC.